A single sample gave rise to the 22 T cell receptor beta chains below, sequenced in a study of CD8+CD57+ T cells in acquired aplastic anemia. Genomic DNA provided the template from which TCR beta VDJ and CDR3 profiles were obtained. Each CDR3 protein gets one entry after TCRdb re-called the reads with MiXCR. The data show some 410,000 distinct CDR3 sequences, about two thirds seen once. Source material: sorted CD4+, CD8+, or CD8+CD57+ T cells (not recorded which) from PBMCs. The receptors were gathered from a human donor in good health, serving as a control.

This clonotype appeared a few times. Being one base from a much bigger clone, this may be a read error. V usage is TRBV20-1 and J usage is TRBJ2-1, with D uncertain. CDR1 and CDR2 from the germline V gene are DFQATT and SNEGSKA (reference sequence). V gave up 6 bases and J gave up 9 bases, with 18 bases separating them. The CDR3 runs to 13 residues. The CDR3 region has the DNA TGCAGTGCCCGCTGGTCAGCGCACAGTGAGCAGTTCTTC. Protein product: CSARWSAHSEQFF.

The chain links TRBV9 to TRBJ2-7, with TRBD2 matching 11 bases. Looked up from germline, CDR1 is SGDLS and CDR2 is YYNGEE. This CDR3 is 17 amino acids long. V lost 5 bases to trimming and J lost 4 bases; unmatched junction nucleotides: 14. CDR3 in DNA: TGTGCCAGCAGTTCCACATCGACGGGACTAGCGGAGTACGAGCAGTACTTC. This encodes CASSSTSTGLAEYEQYF.

This clonotype was seen a few times. The rearrangement links TRBV6-2 or TRBV6-3 to TRBJ2-7; D uncertain. The germline V and J ends were trimmed by 0 bases and 0 bases, with 12 bases remaining between them. The germline gives CDR1 MNHEY, CDR2 SVGEGT. The CDR3 is 16 residues long. The CDR3 sequence: CASSYSHNQLSYEQYF. CDR3 DNA sequence: TGTGCCAGCAGTTACTCCCACAATCAACTCTCCTACGAGCAGTACTTC.

The chain links TRBV7-2 to TRBJ2-5, with 7 nucleotides matching TRBD2. This CDR3 region has 18 residues. Looked up from germline, CDR1 is SGHTA and CDR2 is FQGNSA. After removal of 5 bases from V and 0 bases from J, the junction contained 15 bases not matched to a gene. CDR3 in DNA: TGTGCCAGCAGCCACGGGCGGGTGGCTAGCGGCAACCAAGAGACCCAGTACTTC. It specifies CASSHGRVASGNQETQYF.

In this sample, this clonotype turned up many times. This chain joins TRBV7-3 and TRBJ2-3; TRBD2 aligns across 11 bases. The CDR3 covers 17 residues. Trimming took 5 bases from V and 4 from J; bases not matched to a gene: 11. CDR1 and CDR2 (germline): SGHTA, FQGTGA. Here the CDR3 reads CASSAAPSGGRADTQYF. The CDR3 DNA sequence: TGTGCCAGCAGCGCCGCCCCTAGCGGGGGGCGGGCAGATACGCAGTATTTT.

The J gene is TRBJ1-1, the V gene TRBV19, with D unclear. The V gene lost 4 bases and the J gene lost 9 bases, with 15 bases spanning the gap. The CDR3 extends over 13 amino acids. Per the germline V gene, CDR1 is LNHDA and CDR2 is SQIVND (reference sequence). CDR3: CASSTGGPTQAFF. The CDR3 bases are TGTGCCAGTAGTACGGGAGGGCCGACGCAAGCTTTCTTT.

As for this clonotype: Given a much more abundant clone one base away, this may be a read error. The gene calls are TRBV30 and TRBJ1-1; 9 bases align to TRBD1. CDR3 length: 14 amino acids. Per germline, CDR1 GTSNPN and CDR2 SVGIG (reference sequence). The CDR3 sequence is CAWKGDRVNTDAFF. CDR3 coding DNA: TGTGCCTGGAAAGGGGACAGGGTGAACACTGATGCTTTCTTT.

This clonotype was observed at least ten times. The chain couples TRBV20-1 to TRBJ1-2; no firm D call. The CDR3 sequence is 13 residues long. V dropped 0 bases and J dropped 8 bases, with 13 bases sitting between them. The germline V gene has CDR1 DFQATT and CDR2 SNEGSKA (reference sequence). CDR3 DNA sequence: TGCAGTGCTAGAGATAGGCCCATTCCCGGCTACACCTTC. It specifies CSARDRPIPGYTF.

Turning to this clonotype: A read error may be the cause here, since a much bigger clone is one base away. This likely comes from a read error, as the CDR3 has no conserved phenylalanine or tryptophan at its end. CDR3 DNA sequence: TGTGCCAGCAGCTTCAGACAGAACTCTGGGGCCAACGTCCTGACTCTC. Protein product: CASSFRQNSGANVLTL. The genes are TRBV11-2 and TRBJ2-6, with a possible D match to TRBD1 (5 bases). This CDR3 has 16 amino acids. The V end was cut by 3 bases, the J end by 0 bases, with 9 bases between. CDR1 and CDR2 from the germline V gene are SGHAT and FQNNGV.

The V call is TRBV9, the J call TRBJ1-5; D is unclear. Germline loops: CDR1 SGDLS, CDR2 YYNGEE. This CDR3 is built from 15 residues. The germline V and J ends were trimmed by 6 bases and 12 bases, with 25 bases remaining between them. The CDR3 nucleotides read TGTGCCAGCAACTTAAGGAACACCGGGGAGCTGTTCCAGCATTTT. Protein: CASNLRNTGELFQHF.

A few counts support this clonotype. V usage is TRBV9 and J usage is TRBJ2-5; the D gene could be TRBD1 or TRBD2 (5 bases each). The germline gives CDR1 SGDLS, CDR2 YYNGEE. V gave up 0 bases and J gave up 5 bases, with 20 bases separating them. The CDR3 spans 17 residues. CDR3 residues: CASSVAGGLGSWETQYF. The CDR3, as DNA: TGTGCCAGCAGCGTAGCTGGGGGTTTGGGTAGCTGGGAGACCCAGTACTTC.

In regard to this clonotype: In this CDR3 the conserved last residue, phenylalanine or tryptophan, is missing, so a read error is likely. The DNA is omitted, as the CDR3 cannot be located on it reliably, and the CDR3 follows TCRdb's listing. The gene calls are TRBV10-2 and TRBJ2-6; TRBD1, the table's D call, lacks a check against the DNA. From its first to its last residue, the CDR3 has 16 amino acids. Per the germline V gene, CDR1 is WSHSY and CDR2 is SAAADI. CDR3 residues: CASSDGQASGANVLTL.

This clonotype showed up just a few times. The chain couples TRBV7-2 to TRBJ1-2; TRBD1 is a possible D gene (5 bases). From germline, CDR1 is SGHTA and CDR2 FQGNSA. This CDR3 region has 13 residues. V lost 0 bases and J lost 4, with 6 bases in between. The chain's CDR3 is CASSLAGLYGYTF. The CDR3 DNA is TGTGCCAGCAGCTTAGCGGGGCTCTATGGCTACACCTTC. Supplemented by reference TRBV7-2 and TRBJ1-2, the full variable domain reads GAGVSQSPSNKVTEKGKDVELRCDPISGHTALYWYRQSLGQGLEFLIYFQGNSAPDKSGLPSDRFSAERTGGSVSTLTIQRTQQEDSAVYLCASSLAGLYGYTFGSGTRLTVV.

Remarks on this clonotype: It may be a read error: a sequence one base away is much more abundant. This chain links TRBV7-3 with TRBJ2-1; the D is unclear. CDR3 length: 16 amino acids. Looked up from germline, CDR1 is SGHTA and CDR2 is FQGTGA. CDR3 nucleotides: TGTGCCAGCAGTTACTCAGACATTGCTAACAACAATGCGCAGTTCTTC. This sequence encodes CASSYSDIANNNAQFF. The full variable domain, rest sourced from reference TRBV7-3 and TRBJ2-1, is GAGVSQTPSNKVTEKGKYVELRCDPISGHTALYWYRQSLGQGPEFLIYFQGTGAADDSGLPNDRFFAVRPEGSVSTLKIQRTERGDSAVYLCASSYSDIANNNAQFFGPGTRLTVL.

The chain couples TRBV7-2 to TRBJ2-1, with D hard to call. Germline CDR1 is SGHTA and CDR2 is FQGNSA. With 4 bases removed from V and 8 bases from J, the gap between germline ends came to 12 bases. The CDR3 covers 13 residues. CDR3 DNA: TGTGCCAGCAGCTCTCCTTTCCATTATGAGCAGTTCTTC. This sequence encodes CASSSPFHYEQFF.

For this clonotype: Lacking the conserved final phenylalanine or tryptophan, this CDR3 likely reflects a read error. No DNA is shown, since the ends of the CDR3 on it are uncertain; the CDR3 is the one TCRdb lists. V gene TRBV7-2 combines with J gene TRBJ2-7. Germline V lookup: CDR1 SGHTA, CDR2 FQGNSA. Counting both end residues, the CDR3 totals 13 amino acids. CDR3: CASSPHRSDEQHQ.

The J gene is TRBJ2-7, the V gene TRBV7-9, with TRBD2 identical over 10 bases. Germline V lookup: CDR1 SEHNR, CDR2 FQNEAQ (reference sequence). Unmatched junction bases numbered 17, after V lost 5 bases and J lost 10 bases. The CDR3 spans 16 residues. DNA of the CDR3: TGTGCCAGCAGCGCGGGACTAGCGAAATCCCAGTACTTCCAGTACTTC. Protein sequence: CASSAGLAKSQYFQYF. Full variable domain (remainder filled in from reference TRBV7-9 and TRBJ2-7): DTGVSQNPRHKITKRGQNVTFRCDPISEHNRLYWYRQTLGQGPEFLTYFQNEAQLEKSRLLSDRFSAERPKGSFSTLEIQRTEQGDSAMYLCASSAGLAKSQYFQYFGPGTRLTVT.

A word on this clonotype: At one end, the junction sequence differs from germline, possibly due to a read error. This chain joins TRBV7-9 and TRBJ1-1, with 7 positions matching TRBD1. The CDR3 totals 14 residues. Germline V lookup: CDR1 SEHNR, CDR2 FQNEAQ (reference sequence). The DNA for the CDR3 is TGTGCCAGCAGCTCACACAGGGGTTCCACCCAAGCTTTTTTT. Its protein is CASSSHRGSTQAFF.

This sequence joins TRBV4-1 and TRBJ2-7; weak D call: TRBD1 (6 bases). The V and J ends lost 2 bases and 5 bases respectively, with 16 bases between them. The CDR3 sequence is 15 residues long. Germline V gives CDR1 MGHRA, CDR2 YSYEKL. In nucleotides, the CDR3 is TGCGCCAGCAGCCAATCCACAGGGACCGTCCACGAGCAGTACGTC. It yields the protein CASSQSTGTVHEQYV.

The rearrangement joins TRBV29-1 to TRBJ1-2; 7 positions match TRBD1. CDR1 is SQVTM, CDR2 ANQGSEA, per germline. CDR3 size: 12 residues. The CDR3 region is CSAEGQRNGYTF. The CDR3, as DNA: TGCAGTGCCGAGGGACAGAGGAATGGCTACACCTTC.

With respect to this clonotype: A much larger clone differs by one base, so this may be a read error. The chain links TRBV7-6 to TRBJ2-1; D is possibly TRBD2 (6 bases). V lost 1 base to trimming and J lost 5 bases, with 9 bases between them. Per germline, CDR1 SGHVS and CDR2 FNYEAQ. The CDR3 spans 14 residues. Here the CDR3 reads CASSLVSGNNEQFF. The CDR3 DNA reads as TGTGCCAGCAGCTTAGTTAGCGGAAACAATGAGCAGTTCTTC.

The chain recombines TRBV20-1 with TRBJ2-3, with D possibly being TRBD1 (6 bases). V was trimmed by 6 bases and J by 5 bases, leaving 18 bases between them. There are 14 residues in the CDR3. Germline-derived CDR1 and CDR2 are DFQATT and SNEGSKA (reference sequence). The CDR3 is CSAKWSGDGDTQYF. The CDR3 DNA sequence: TGCAGTGCCAAATGGTCAGGGGATGGAGATACGCAGTATTTT.